This record covers a single T cell receptor (beta chain). Its antigen is not identified. The data stem from a study of blood T cells in healthy people across ages. General study findings and limits: Because sorting was not performed, PBMCs prevented conclusive naive versus antigen-experienced comparison.

Donors were systemically healthy Caucasian individuals from Russia aged roughly 6 to 100 years. The second PCR ran roughly 6 to 12 cycles with a sample-barcoded 5' primer and J-beta primers. With 12 random nucleotides, a template-switch adaptor tagged each individual cDNA molecule. Using its own MiXCR run on the 5' RACE reads, TCRdb lists one record per CDR3 protein. This sample has approximately 790,000 distinct CDR3 sequences, with approximately 67% found just once. This sequence originates from a man aged 30 to 45 in good health. Specimen: blood.

Here the CDR3 DNA reads TGCAGTGCTCAACTGCGGGGCTACTCCTACGAGCAGTACTTC. Its translation: CSAQLRGYSYEQYF. The V call is TRBV20-1, the J call TRBJ2-7; possible D gene TRBD2, 6 bases. CDR1 and CDR2 from the germline V gene are DFQATT and SNEGSKA (reference sequence). CDR3 length equals 14 residues. Trimming took 5 bases from V and 0 from J, leaving 14 bases between them.